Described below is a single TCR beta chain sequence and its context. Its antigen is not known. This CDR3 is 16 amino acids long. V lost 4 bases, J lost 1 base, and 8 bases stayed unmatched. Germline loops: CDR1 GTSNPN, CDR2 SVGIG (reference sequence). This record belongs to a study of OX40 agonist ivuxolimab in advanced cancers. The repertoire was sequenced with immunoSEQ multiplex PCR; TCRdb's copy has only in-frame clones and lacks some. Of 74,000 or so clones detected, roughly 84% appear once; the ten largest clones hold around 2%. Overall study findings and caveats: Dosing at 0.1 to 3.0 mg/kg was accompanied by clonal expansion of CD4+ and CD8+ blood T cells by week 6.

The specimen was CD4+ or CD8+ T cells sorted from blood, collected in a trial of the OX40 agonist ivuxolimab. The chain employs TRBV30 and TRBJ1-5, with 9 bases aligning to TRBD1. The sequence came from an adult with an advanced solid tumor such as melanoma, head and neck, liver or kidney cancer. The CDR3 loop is CAWTVQGASSNQPQHF. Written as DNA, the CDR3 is TGTGCCTGGACCGTACAGGGGGCGTCGAGCAATCAGCCCCAGCATTTT.